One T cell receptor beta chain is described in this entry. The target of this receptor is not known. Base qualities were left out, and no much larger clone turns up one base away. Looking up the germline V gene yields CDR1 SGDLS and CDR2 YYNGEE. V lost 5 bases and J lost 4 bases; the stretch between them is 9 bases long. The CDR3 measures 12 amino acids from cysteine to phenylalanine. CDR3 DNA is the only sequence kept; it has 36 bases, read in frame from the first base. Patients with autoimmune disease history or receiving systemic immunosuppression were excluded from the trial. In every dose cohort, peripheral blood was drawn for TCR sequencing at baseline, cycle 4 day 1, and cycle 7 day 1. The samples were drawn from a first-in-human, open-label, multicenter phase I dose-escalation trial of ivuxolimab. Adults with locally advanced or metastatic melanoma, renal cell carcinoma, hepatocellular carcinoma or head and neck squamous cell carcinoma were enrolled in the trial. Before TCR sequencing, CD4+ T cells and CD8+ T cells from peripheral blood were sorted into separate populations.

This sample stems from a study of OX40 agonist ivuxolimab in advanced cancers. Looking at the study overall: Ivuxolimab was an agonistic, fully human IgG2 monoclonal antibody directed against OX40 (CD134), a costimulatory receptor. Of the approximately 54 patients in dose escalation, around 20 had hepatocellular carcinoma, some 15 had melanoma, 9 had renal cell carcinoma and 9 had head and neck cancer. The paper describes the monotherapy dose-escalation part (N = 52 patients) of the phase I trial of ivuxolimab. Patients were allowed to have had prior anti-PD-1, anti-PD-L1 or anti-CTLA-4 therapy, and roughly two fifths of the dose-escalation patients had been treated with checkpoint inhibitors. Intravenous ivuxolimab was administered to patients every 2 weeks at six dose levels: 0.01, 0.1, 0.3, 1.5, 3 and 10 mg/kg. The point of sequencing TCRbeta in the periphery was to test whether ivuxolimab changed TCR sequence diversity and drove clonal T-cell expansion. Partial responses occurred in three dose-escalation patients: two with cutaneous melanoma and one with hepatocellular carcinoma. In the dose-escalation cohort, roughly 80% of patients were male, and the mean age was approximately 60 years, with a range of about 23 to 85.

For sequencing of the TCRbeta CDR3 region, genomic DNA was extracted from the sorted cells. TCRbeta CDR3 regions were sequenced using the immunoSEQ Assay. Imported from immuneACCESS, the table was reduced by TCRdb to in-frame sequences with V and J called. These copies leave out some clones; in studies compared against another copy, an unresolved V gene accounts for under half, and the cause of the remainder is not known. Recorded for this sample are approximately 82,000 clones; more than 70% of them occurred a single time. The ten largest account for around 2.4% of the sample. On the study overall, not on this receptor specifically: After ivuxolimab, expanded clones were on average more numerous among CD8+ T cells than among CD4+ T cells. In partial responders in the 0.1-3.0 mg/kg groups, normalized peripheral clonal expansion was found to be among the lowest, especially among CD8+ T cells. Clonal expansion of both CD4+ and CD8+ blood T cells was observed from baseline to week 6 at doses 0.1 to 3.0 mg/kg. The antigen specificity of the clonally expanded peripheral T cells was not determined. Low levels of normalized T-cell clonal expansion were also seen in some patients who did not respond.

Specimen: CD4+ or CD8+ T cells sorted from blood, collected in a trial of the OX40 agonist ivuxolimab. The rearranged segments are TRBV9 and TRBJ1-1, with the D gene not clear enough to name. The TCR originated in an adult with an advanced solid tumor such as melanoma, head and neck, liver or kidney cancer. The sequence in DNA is TGTGCCAGCAGTCCCGTGGGCACTGAAGCTTTCTTT. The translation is CASSPVGTEAFF. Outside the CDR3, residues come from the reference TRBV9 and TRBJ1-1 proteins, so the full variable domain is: DSGVTQTPKHLITATGQRVTLRCSPRSGDLSVYWYQQSLDQGLQFLIQYYNGEERAKGNILERFSAQQFPDLHSELNLSSLELGDSALYFCASSPVGTEAFFGQGTRLTVV.